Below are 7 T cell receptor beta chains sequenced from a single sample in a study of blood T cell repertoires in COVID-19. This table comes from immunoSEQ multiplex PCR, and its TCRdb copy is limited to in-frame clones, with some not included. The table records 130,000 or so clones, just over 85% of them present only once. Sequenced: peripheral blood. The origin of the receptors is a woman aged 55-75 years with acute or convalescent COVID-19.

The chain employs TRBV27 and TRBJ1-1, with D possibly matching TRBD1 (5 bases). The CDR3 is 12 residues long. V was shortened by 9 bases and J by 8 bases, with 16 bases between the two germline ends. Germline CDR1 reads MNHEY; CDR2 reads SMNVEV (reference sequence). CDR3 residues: CASSTGLSEAFF. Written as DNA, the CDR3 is TGTGCCAGTTCCACGGGACTTTCAGAAGCTTTCTTT.

Here the CDR3 DNA reads TGTGCCAGCAGCTTGCGGCAGGGGGCCCACGAGCAGTACTTC. It encodes CASSLRQGAHEQYF. This rearrangement joins TRBV5-4 to TRBJ2-7; 8 bases align to TRBD1. The CDR3 is made up of 14 amino acids. Trimming at V came to 1 base and at J to 5 bases, leaving 5 bases not matched to a gene. Per germline, CDR1 SGHNT and CDR2 YYREEE (reference sequence).

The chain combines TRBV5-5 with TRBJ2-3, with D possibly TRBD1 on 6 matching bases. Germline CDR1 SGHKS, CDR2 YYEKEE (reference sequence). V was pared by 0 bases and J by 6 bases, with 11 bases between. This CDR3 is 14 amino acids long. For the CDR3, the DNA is TGTGCCAGCAGCTTGGCCAGGGGCGGGGATACGCAGTATTTT. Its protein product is CASSLARGGDTQYF.

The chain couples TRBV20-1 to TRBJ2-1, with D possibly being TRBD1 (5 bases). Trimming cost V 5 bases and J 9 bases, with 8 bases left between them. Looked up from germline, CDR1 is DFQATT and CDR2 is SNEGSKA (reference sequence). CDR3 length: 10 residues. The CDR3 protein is CSAPGAEQFF. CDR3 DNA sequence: TGCAGTGCTCCTGGGGCTGAGCAGTTCTTC.

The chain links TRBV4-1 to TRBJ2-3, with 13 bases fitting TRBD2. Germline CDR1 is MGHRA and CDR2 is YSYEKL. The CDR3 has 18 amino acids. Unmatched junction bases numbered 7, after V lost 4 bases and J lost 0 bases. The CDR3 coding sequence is TGCGCCAGCAGCCTACGGACTAGCGGGGGAGTTAGCACAGATACGCAGTATTTT. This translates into CASSLRTSGGVSTDTQYF.

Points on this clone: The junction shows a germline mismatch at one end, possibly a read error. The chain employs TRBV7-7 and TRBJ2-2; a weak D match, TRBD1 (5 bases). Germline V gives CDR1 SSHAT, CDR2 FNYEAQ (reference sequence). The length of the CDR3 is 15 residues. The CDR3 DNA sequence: TGTGCTAGCAGCTTAGACGGACAGAACACCGGGGAGCTGTTTTTT. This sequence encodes CASSLDGQNTGELFF.

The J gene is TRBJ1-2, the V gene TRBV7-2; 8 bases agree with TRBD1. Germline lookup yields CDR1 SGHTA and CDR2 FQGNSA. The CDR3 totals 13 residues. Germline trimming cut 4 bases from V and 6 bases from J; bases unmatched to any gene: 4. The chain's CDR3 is CASSSGQGNGYTF. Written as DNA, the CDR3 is TGTGCCAGCAGCTCCGGACAGGGAAATGGCTACACCTTC.